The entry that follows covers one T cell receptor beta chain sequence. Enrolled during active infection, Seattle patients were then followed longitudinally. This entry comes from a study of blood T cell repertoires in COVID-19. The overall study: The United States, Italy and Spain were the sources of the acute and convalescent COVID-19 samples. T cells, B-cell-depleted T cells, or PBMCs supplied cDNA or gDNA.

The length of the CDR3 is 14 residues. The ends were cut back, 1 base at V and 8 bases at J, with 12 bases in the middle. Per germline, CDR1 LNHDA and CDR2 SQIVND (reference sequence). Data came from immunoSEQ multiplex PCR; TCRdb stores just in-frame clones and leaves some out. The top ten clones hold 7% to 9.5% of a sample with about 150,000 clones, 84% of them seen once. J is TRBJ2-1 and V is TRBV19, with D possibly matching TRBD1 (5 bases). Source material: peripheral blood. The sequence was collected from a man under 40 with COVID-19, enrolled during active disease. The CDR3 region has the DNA TGTGCCAGTAGTATAGTAGGGGCCGGTCATGAGCAGTTCTTC. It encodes CASSIVGAGHEQFF.